A selection of T cell receptor beta chains follows, all from one sample in a study of T cell changes during pregnancy in multiple sclerosis. Some clones are missing from TCRdb's copy, which holds only in-frame ones; the method was immunoSEQ multiplex PCR. The table includes under 65,000 clones, around 93% detected once. The sequencing used CD8+ T cells from peripheral blood mononuclear cells, collected in the second trimester of pregnancy. Source of these receptors: a female donor with multiple sclerosis, enrolled in a pregnancy study. The CDR3 runs from the conserved cysteine through the conserved F or W. A D gene is named only where the DNA matches it firmly. Size tells how often a clone was seen (once, few, many) or the class of an expanded clone, and some rows leave it out.

J gene	clone size	D gene	V gene	CDR3 protein	CDR3 DNA
TRBJ1-6	-	TRBD1	TRBV4-3	CASSQSRGPAAYNSPLHF	TGCGCCAGCAGCCAAAGCAGGGGGCCCGCGGCGTATAATTCACCCCTCCACTTT
TRBJ2-3	-	-	TRBV6-6	CASTPGERTDTQYF	TGTGCCAGCACGCCAGGGGAACGCACAGATACGCAGTATTTT
TRBJ1-1	-	-	TRBV25-1	CATSFGDVTEAFF	TGTGCCACCTCCTTCGGTGATGTCACTGAAGCTTTCTTT
TRBJ1-1	once	-	TRBV21-1	CGGGSTEAFF	TGTGGGGGGGGGAGCACTGAAGCTTTCTTT
TRBJ2-2	-	-	TRBV9	CASSASSTGTGELFF	TGTGCCAGCAGCGCCTCGTCCACAGGCACCGGGGAGCTGTTTTTT
TRBJ2-7	-	-	TRBV7-2	CASSLAGAKYEQYF	TGTGCCAGCAGCCTCGCGGGGGCAAAGTACGAGCAGTACTTC
TRBJ1-2	once	-	TRBV4-3	CASSQDHRGGTNGYTF	TGCGCCAGCAGCCAAGATCATAGAGGCGGTACAAATGGCTACACCTTC
TRBJ2-1	-	-	TRBV7-9	CASRTSNNEQFF	TGTGCCAGCAGAACTAGCAATAATGAGCAGTTCTTC
TRBJ2-1	-	-	TRBV21-1	CASSPQGRNNEQFF	TGTGCCAGCTCCCCTCAGGGGCGGAATAATGAGCAGTTCTTC
TRBJ2-1	-	TRBD2	TRBV27	CASSLSGGLAGVEQFF	TGTGCCAGCAGTTTATCCGGGGGACTAGCGGGAGTTGAGCAGTTCTTC
TRBJ1-1	-	-	TRBV27	CASSLRQEAFF	TGTGCCAGCAGTTTGCGGCAGGAAGCTTTCTTT
TRBJ2-3	-	TRBD2	TRBV4-1	CASSPLAGGSTDTQYF	TGCGCCAGCAGCCCCTTAGCGGGGGGGTCCACAGATACGCAGTATTTT
TRBJ1-1	-	-	TRBV5-1	CASTEPYTGENTEAFF	TGCGCCAGCACCGAACCCTACACCGGGGAGAACACTGAAGCTTTCTTT
TRBJ2-1	-	TRBD2	TRBV19	CASSLLAGGNNEQFF	TGTGCCAGTAGTTTACTAGCGGGCGGCAACAATGAGCAGTTCTTC
TRBJ2-7	-	TRBD2	TRBV19	CASSPGTNYEQYF	TGTGCCAGTAGTCCGGGGACTAACTACGAGCAGTACTTC
TRBJ1-3	-	-	TRBV7-2	CASSSDTTRGNTIYF	TGTGCCAGCAGCTCGGACACGACACGGGGAAACACCATATATTTT
TRBJ1-2	-	-	TRBV19	CASKQVEFGGYTF	TGTGCCAGTAAACAGGTGGAGTTTGGTGGCTACACCTTC
TRBJ2-1	-	-	TRBV15	CATSQNRPNEQFF	TGTGCCACCAGTCAAAACAGGCCGAATGAGCAGTTCTTC
TRBJ1-6	-	-	TRBV2	CASLTGDSYNSPLHF	TGTGCCAGCCTCACAGGAGACTCCTATAATTCACCCCTCCACTTT
TRBJ2-7	-	TRBD1	TRBV10-3	CATWTGYHEQYF	TGTGCCACCTGGACAGGGTACCACGAGCAGTACTTC
TRBJ2-5	-	TRBD1	TRBV27	CASSSPNRGSETQYF	TGTGCCAGCAGTTCACCCAACAGGGGAAGCGAGACCCAGTACTTC
TRBJ2-7	-	-	TRBV5-4	CASSPGSQDEQYF	TGTGCCAGCAGCCCGGGGTCGCAGGACGAGCAGTACTTC
TRBJ2-1	-	TRBD2	TRBV7-7	CASSTSGGPYNEQFF	TGTGCCAGCAGCACTAGCGGGGGCCCTTACAATGAGCAGTTCTTC
TRBJ1-1	-	TRBD1	TRBV7-9	CASREGQGNTEAFF	TGTGCCAGCAGGGAAGGACAGGGGAACACTGAAGCTTTCTTT
TRBJ2-1	once	TRBD2	TRBV4-2	CASSQGGTSGTSYNEQFF	TGTGCCAGCAGCCAAGGAGGGACTAGCGGGACCTCCTACAATGAGCAGTTCTTC
TRBJ2-7	-	-	TRBV30	CAWNVGGYYEQYF	TGTGCCTGGAATGTAGGAGGATACTACGAGCAGTACTTC